The 16 T cell receptor beta chains below come from one sample, sequenced in a study of blood T cell repertoires in COVID-19. Sequenced by immunoSEQ multiplex PCR; TCRdb stores in-frame clones only, minus some. The profile shows about 280,000 clones, over 75% of them singletons. What was sequenced was peripheral blood. Every receptor here comes from a man younger than 30 with active or convalescent COVID-19.

This clone has just one count. The chain couples TRBV7-8 to TRBJ1-3, with D possibly being TRBD1 (5 bases). CDR1 and CDR2 (germline): SGHVS, FQNEAQ. V lost 5 bases and J 1 base, leaving 12 bases between the germline ends. The CDR3 is 15 amino acids. The CDR3 DNA sequence: TGTGCCAGCAGCCCCCGGGGGGGATCTGGAAACACCATATATTTT. Translating it yields CASSPRGGSGNTIYF.

The CDR3 loop reads CASSTPGLVLFF. The CDR3 DNA reads as TGTGCCAGCAGCACCCCGGGACTAGTGTTGTTCTTC. The chain employs TRBV11-2 and TRBJ2-1; 8 bases are a match to TRBD2. From germline, CDR1 is SGHAT and CDR2 FQNNGV. CDR3 length equals 12 residues. The V segment lost 5 bases and the J segment 15 bases; nucleotides outside the gene matches: 9.

The V call is TRBV7-9, the J call TRBJ2-1; perhaps TRBD1 as D (5 bases). The germline V gene encodes CDR1 SEHNR and CDR2 FQNEAQ (reference sequence). The CDR3 is 14 amino acids. The ends were cut back, 5 bases at V and 2 bases at J, with 10 bases in the middle. This CDR3 reads CASSTATAYNEQFF. In nucleotides, the CDR3 is TGTGCCAGCAGCACAGCGACAGCCTACAATGAGCAGTTCTTC.

As concerns this clone: The junction shows a germline mismatch at one end, possibly a read error. This sequence joins TRBV3-1 (or the pseudogene TRBV3-2) and TRBJ2-5; possibly TRBD2 for D (6 bases). CDR3 length equals 17 residues. In germline, CDR1 is LGHDT, CDR2 YNNKEL (reference sequence). CDR3 region: CASSQAIAGTLQEAQYF. The CDR3 DNA follows: TGTGCCAGCAGCCAAGCCATCGCGGGAACTCTTCAAGAGGCCCAGTACTTC.

The V call is TRBV12-5, the J call TRBJ1-5; no clear D. V lost 0 bases, J lost 3 bases, and 15 bases lay in between. Germline V gene sequence: CDR1 LGHNT, CDR2 FRNRAP. The CDR3 runs to 17 residues. The CDR3 sequence: CASGLVNQVFNNQPQHF. As DNA, the CDR3 is TGTGCTAGTGGTTTGGTAAATCAGGTGTTTAACAATCAGCCCCAGCATTTT.

CDR3 sequence (DNA): TGTGCCAGCAGCGTAGTGTCGGGGGTTAGATTGAATGAGCAGTTCTTC. Amino acid sequence: CASSVVSGVRLNEQFF. The chain is built from TRBV9 and TRBJ2-1; tentatively, D is TRBD2 (6 bases). Germline loops: CDR1 SGDLS, CDR2 YYNGEE. There are 16 residues in the CDR3. V lost 0 bases to trimming and J lost 7 bases, with 17 bases between them.

This clone has a single count. The V gene is TRBV6-4, the J gene TRBJ1-6; 7 bases agree with TRBD1. Germline lookup yields CDR1 MRHNA and CDR2 SNTAGT. The CDR3 consists of 15 residues. The trim removed 8 bases at V and 7 bases at J, leaving 11 bases unmatched. CDR3 amino acids: CASPRGGRVNSPLHF. Written as DNA, the CDR3 is TGTGCCAGCCCGAGAGGGGGCAGGGTAAATTCACCCCTCCACTTT.

This clone has a single count. The V gene is TRBV5-1, the J gene TRBJ1-1; the match to TRBD1 covers 8 bases. Germline loops: CDR1 SGHRS, CDR2 YFSETQ. Trimming at V came to 0 bases and at J to 0 bases, leaving 16 bases not matched to a gene. The CDR3 loop spans 20 amino acids. The CDR3, as DNA: TGCGCCAGCAGCTTGGGCGCCCCGACAGGGGAGTTCTTTATGAACACTGAAGCTTTCTTT. Translated, it gives CASSLGAPTGEFFMNTEAFF.

The V gene is TRBV16, the J gene TRBJ2-3, with TRBD1 matching 7 bases. The CDR3 totals 14 residues. The germline V gene has CDR1 KGHSY and CDR2 FQNENV. V shed 2 bases, J shed 6 bases, and the junction held 5 bases outside the gene matches. This chain's CDR3 is CASSQIVQGDTQYF. The CDR3 coding sequence is TGTGCCAGCAGCCAAATTGTACAGGGGGATACGCAGTATTTT. Full variable domain (remainder filled in from reference TRBV16 and TRBJ2-3): GEEVAQTPKHLVRGEGQKAKLYCAPIKGHSYVFWYQQVLKNEFKFLISFQNENVFDETGMPKERFSAKCLPNSPCSLEIQATKLEDSAVYFCASSQIVQGDTQYFGPGTRLTVL.

The chain joins TRBV7-6 to TRBJ1-1, with a weak D call TRBD1 (6 bases). The germline V gene encodes CDR1 SGHVS and CDR2 FNYEAQ. The germline V and J ends were trimmed by 4 bases and 7 bases, with 19 bases remaining between them. CDR3 length: 15 amino acids. This chain's CDR3 is CASSSPLAGEGEAFF. CDR3 in DNA: TGTGCCAGCAGCTCTCCCCTCGCAGGGGAAGGTGAAGCTTTCTTT.

The chain carries TRBV7-9 and TRBJ1-2, with 7 positions matching TRBD1. Germline CDR1 reads SEHNR; CDR2 reads FQNEAQ (reference sequence). The CDR3 is made up of 14 amino acids. Unmatched junction bases numbered 1, after V lost 0 bases and J lost 3 bases. CDR3 sequence (DNA): TGTGCCAGCAGCTTAGCTGGGACAGACTATGGCTACACCTTC. Its translation is CASSLAGTDYGYTF.

This rearrangement joins TRBV27 to TRBJ1-2; TRBD1 matches at 9 bases. Germline assignment: CDR1 MNHEY and CDR2 SMNVEV (reference sequence). The V gene end was trimmed by 3 bases and the J gene end by 8 bases; junction bases not matched to a gene: 10. The CDR3 has 15 residues. The CDR3 sequence is CASSFATGGRRGYTF. The DNA for the CDR3 is TGTGCCAGCAGTTTTGCAACAGGGGGCAGAAGGGGCTACACCTTC.

The CDR3 here is CASRGSSYGYTF. CDR3 in DNA: TGCGCCAGCAGGGGGAGCAGCTATGGCTACACCTTC. V gene TRBV5-1 combines with J gene TRBJ1-2; no definite D call. Trimming took 5 bases from V and 4 from J, leaving 9 bases between them. The CDR3 is 12 amino acids. CDR1 SGHRS and CDR2 YFSETQ come from the germline V gene. Combining the CDR3 with reference TRBV5-1 and TRBJ1-2 gives the whole variable domain KAGVTQTPRYLIKTRGQQVTLSCSPISGHRSVSWYQQTPGQGLQFLFEYFSETQRNKGNFPGRFSGRQFSNSRSEMNVSTLELGDSALYLCASRGSSYGYTFGSGTRLTVV.

This chain connects TRBV9 to TRBJ2-5; weak D call: TRBD1 (5 bases). CDR3 length: 14 residues. V lost 4 bases and J 1 base, leaving 11 bases between the germline ends. CDR1 is SGDLS, CDR2 YYNGEE, per germline. The CDR3 region is CASSSRTSQETQYF. CDR3 nucleotide sequence: TGTGCCAGCAGCTCCCGGACAAGCCAAGAGACCCAGTACTTC.

V is TRBV27 and J is TRBJ2-1, with 8 positions matching TRBD1. Trimming at V came to 5 bases and at J to 6 bases, leaving 12 bases not matched to a gene. CDR1 and CDR2 (germline): MNHEY, SMNVEV (reference sequence). The CDR3 spans 16 residues. CDR3 protein: CASSGPRTGKSNEQFF. The CDR3 nucleotides are TGTGCCAGCAGTGGGCCTAGGACAGGGAAGTCCAATGAGCAGTTCTTC.

The chain uses TRBV7-8 and TRBJ1-4; 9 nucleotides match TRBD1. There are 14 residues in the CDR3. Germline values: CDR1 SGHVS, CDR2 FQNEAQ. V lost 2 bases to trimming and J lost 8 bases; unmatched junction nucleotides: 3. This CDR3 is CASSLRDRVEKLFF. The CDR3 coding sequence is TGTGCCAGCAGCTTAAGGGACAGGGTGGAAAAACTGTTTTTT. The variable domain in full, completed from reference TRBV7-8 and TRBJ1-4, reads GAGVSQSPRYKVAKRGQDVALRCDPISGHVSLFWYQQALGQGPEFLTYFQNEAQLDKSGLPSDRFFAERPEGSVSTLKIQRTQQEDSAVYLCASSLRDRVEKLFFGSGTQLSVL.